This T cell receptor (beta chain) stems from a study of blood T cell repertoires in COVID-19 (dated by TCRdb to 2018 to 2021). Looking at the study overall: Samples covering the acute and convalescent phases of COVID-19 were provided by collaborators in the United States, Italy and Spain. The prospective study material was composed of cDNA or gDNA derived from T cells, B-cell-depleted T cells, or PBMCs. Deeply sampled blood TCRbeta repertoires from subjects exposed to, actively infected with, or recovered from COVID-19 were included in the dataset. The repertoires were made available in a free public database intended to serve as a resource for research on the immune response to SARS-CoV-2. Samples were obtained from the ongoing ImmuneRACE study (first 160 participants) and from approximately 1,200 subjects provided by 6 global collaborators. Sample metadata almost always included a de-identified subject ID, COVID-19 status, age in years and sex. Where HLA class I and class II types were available, the types were taken from metadata supplied by the sample provider, not from assay-based typing. Results the study describes overall, beyond this receptor: Clinical and demographic metadata were provided uncurated, with the amount varying by source and participant.

The immunoSEQ Assay, a bias-controlled multiplex PCR, was used to amplify TCRbeta CDR3 regions from genomic DNA. Concerning the study's data processing: Within the assay, amplification of reference gene primers was used to estimate how many nucleated cells each sample contained. Sequence reads were collapsed and filtered to measure the absolute abundance of every unique TCRbeta CDR3 rearrangement. For each sample, productive Simpson clonality was calculated as the square root of Simpson's diversity index over productive rearrangements. TCRdb provides this immuneACCESS table in a form limited to in-frame rearrangements. Some clones are lacking; in checked studies, under half of them reflect an unresolved V gene, and why the rest are absent is not known. The V and J calls and clone size were taken over from that table, and D and trimming were inferred from the DNA. For this sample there are approximately 20,000 clones; roughly 91% appear just once. The biggest ten clones account for 15% to 20% of the sample.

With regard to this clone: Its antigen remains undetermined. One base away there is no much larger clone; base qualities are not given.

The collaborating institutions used their own protocols to collect whole blood in K2EDTA tubes. Collaborator samples were shipped for TCRbeta analysis as frozen whole blood, isolated PBMCs, or DNA extracted from either sample type. The cysteine opens and the phenylalanine closes a CDR3 of 14 amino acids. The read is trimmed to its CDR3 DNA, 42 bases read in frame from base 1. Sequences SGDLS (CDR1) and YYNGEE (CDR2) are obtained from the germline V gene. Compared with germline, V lacks 4 bases and J lacks 10 bases; bases without a gene match: 11. This clonotype originated in a human donor in a cohort sampled during active COVID-19. The specimen was peripheral blood. The chain is assembled from TRBV9 and TRBJ2-1; the junction holds 7 bases that match TRBD1. The base sequence is TGTGCCAGCAGCCCAGAGACAGGGTGGGACGAGCAGTTCTTC. This yields the protein CASSPETGWDEQFF.